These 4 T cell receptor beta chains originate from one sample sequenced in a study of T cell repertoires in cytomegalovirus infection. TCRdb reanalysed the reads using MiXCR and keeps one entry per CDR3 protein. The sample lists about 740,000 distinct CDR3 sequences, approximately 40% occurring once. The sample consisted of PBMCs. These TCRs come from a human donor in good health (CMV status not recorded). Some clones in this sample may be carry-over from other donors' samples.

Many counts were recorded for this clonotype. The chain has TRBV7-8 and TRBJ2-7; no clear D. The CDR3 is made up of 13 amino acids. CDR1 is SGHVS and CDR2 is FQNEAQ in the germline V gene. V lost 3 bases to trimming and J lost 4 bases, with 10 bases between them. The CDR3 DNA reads TGTGCCAGCAGCTTCCCGGGTAAATACGAGCAGTACTTC. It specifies CASSFPGKYEQYF. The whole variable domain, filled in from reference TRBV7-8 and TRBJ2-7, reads GAGVSQSPRYKVAKRGQDVALRCDPISGHVSLFWYQQALGQGPEFLTYFQNEAQLDKSGLPSDRFFAERPEGSVSTLKIQRTQQEDSAVYLCASSFPGKYEQYFGPGTRLTVT.

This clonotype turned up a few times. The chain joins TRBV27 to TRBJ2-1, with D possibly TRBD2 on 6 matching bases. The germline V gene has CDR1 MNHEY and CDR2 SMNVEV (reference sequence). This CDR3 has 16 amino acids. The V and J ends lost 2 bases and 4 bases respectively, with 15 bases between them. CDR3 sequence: CASSLIPGAPYNEQFF. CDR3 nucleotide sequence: TGTGCCAGCAGTTTAATCCCGGGAGCGCCGTACAATGAGCAGTTCTTC.

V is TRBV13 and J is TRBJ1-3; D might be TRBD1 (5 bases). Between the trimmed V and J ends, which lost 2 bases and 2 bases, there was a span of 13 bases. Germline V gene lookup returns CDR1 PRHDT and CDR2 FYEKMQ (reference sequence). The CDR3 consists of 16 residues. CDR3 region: CASSLRGESAGNTIYF. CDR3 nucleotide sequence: TGTGCCAGCAGCTTACGGGGGGAGAGCGCTGGAAACACCATATATTTT.

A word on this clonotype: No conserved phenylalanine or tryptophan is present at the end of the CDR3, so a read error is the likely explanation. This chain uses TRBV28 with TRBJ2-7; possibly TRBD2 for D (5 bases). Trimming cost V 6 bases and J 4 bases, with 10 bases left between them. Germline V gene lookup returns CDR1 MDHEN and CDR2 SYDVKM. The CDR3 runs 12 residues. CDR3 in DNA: TGTGCCAGCAGCCGGACTCCATACGAGCAGTACTGC. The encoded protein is CASSRTPYEQYC.